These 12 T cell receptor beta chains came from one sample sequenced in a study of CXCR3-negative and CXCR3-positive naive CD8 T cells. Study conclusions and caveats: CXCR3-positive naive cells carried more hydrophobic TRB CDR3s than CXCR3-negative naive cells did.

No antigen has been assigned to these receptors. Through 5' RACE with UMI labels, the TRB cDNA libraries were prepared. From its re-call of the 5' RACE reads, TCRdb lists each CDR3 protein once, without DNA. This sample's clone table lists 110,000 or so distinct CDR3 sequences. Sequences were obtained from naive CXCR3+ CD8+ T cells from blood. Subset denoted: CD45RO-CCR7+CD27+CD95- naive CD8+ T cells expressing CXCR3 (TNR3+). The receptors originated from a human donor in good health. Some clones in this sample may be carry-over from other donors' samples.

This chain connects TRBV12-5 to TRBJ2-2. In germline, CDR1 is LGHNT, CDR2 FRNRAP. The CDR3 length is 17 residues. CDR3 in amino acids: CASGLAKTPGFVGELFF.

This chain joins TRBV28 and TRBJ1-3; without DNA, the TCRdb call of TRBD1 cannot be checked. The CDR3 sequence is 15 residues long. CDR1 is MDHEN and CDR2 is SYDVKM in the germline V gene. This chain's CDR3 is CASRPDSLSGNTIYF.

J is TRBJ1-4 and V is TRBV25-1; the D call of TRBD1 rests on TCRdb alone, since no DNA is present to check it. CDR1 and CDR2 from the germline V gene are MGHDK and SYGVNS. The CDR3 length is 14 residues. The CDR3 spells CASSEGQGAEKLFF.

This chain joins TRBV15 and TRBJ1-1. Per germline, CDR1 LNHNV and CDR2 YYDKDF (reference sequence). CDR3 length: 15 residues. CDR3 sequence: CATSRGVQMNTEAFF.

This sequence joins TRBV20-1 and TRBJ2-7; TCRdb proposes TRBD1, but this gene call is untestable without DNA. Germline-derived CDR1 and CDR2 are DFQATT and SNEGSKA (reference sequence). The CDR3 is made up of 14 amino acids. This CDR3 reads CSARDSDRGREQYF.

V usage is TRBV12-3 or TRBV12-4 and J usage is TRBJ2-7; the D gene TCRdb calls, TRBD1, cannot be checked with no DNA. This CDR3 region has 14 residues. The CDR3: CASSPPGQTYEQYF.

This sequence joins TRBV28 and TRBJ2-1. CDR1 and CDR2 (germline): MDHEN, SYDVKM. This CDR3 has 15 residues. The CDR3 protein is CASLGATGSYNEQFF.

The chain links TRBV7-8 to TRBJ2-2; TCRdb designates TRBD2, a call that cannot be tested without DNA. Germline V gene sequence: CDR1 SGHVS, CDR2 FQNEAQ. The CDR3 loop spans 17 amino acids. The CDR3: CASSPGLAGGSTGELFF.

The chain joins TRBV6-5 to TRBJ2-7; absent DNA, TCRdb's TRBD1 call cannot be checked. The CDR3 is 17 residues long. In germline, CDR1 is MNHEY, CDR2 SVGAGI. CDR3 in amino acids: CASSREEPGTGIYEQYF.

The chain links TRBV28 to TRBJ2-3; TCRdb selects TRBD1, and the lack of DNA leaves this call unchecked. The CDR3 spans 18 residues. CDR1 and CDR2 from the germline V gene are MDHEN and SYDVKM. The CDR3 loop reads CASSWGRRGGTFTDTQYF.

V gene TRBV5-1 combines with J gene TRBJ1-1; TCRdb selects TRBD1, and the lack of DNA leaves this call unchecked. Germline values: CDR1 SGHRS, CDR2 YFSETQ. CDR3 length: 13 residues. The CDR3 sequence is CASSPEGGTEAFF.

CDR3 in amino acids: CASSQRLAGPTDTQYF. The chain employs TRBV12-3 or TRBV12-4 and TRBJ2-3; with no DNA, the TCRdb D assignment of TRBD2 cannot be verified. The CDR3 consists of 16 residues.